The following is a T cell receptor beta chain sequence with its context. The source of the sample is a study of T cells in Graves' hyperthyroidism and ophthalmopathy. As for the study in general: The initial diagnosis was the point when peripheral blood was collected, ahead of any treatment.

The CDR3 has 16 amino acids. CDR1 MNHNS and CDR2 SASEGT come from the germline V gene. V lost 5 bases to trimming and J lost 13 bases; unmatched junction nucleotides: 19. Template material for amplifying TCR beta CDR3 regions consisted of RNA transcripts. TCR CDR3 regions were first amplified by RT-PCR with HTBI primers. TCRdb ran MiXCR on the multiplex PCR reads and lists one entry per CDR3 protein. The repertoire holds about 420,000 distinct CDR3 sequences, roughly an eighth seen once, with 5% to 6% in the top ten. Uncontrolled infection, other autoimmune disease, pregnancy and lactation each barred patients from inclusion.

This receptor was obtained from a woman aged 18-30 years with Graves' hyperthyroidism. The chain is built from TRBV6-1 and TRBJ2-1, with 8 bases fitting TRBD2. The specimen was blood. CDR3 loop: CASSSGGASGLNPQFF. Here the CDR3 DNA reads TGTGCCAGCAGTTCCGGGGGGGCTAGCGGGCTCAATCCCCAGTTCTTC.